This record concerns one T cell receptor beta chain sequence. What it binds is unknown. The sample carries other DNA sequences with the same CDR3. The data stem from a study of cytomegalovirus exposure and HLA in healthy donors. Regarding the study as a whole: From TCR beta sequences, most subjects' HLA-A and HLA-B alleles were reportedly predicted accurately. Later findings reportedly placed an Asian-associated ancestry cluster below the roughly 700-donor mean for N-insertions.

In the PCR, 60 Vbeta and 13 Jbeta primers were used. Assay used: immunoSEQ multiplex PCR; TCRdb lists only in-frame clones, some missing. The table records about 170,000 clones, around 80% of them present only once. The CDR3 is made up of 11 amino acids. V lost 5 bases and J 1 base, leaving 5 bases between the germline ends. Germline lookup yields CDR1 SQVTM and CDR2 ANQGSEA. The sequence came from a woman aged 50 to 65 in good health and CMV-seronegative. This rearrangement joins TRBV29-1 to TRBJ1-1; D unresolved. Sample: PBMCs. In DNA, the CDR3 is TGCAGCGTTTCGGGGAACACTGAAGCTTTCTTT. It encodes CSVSGNTEAFF.